Sequencing of this T cell receptor (beta chain) was carried out in a study of blood T cell repertoires in COVID-19. Overall study context: The origin of the acute and convalescent COVID-19 samples was the United States, Italy and Spain.

Libraries were prepared by immunoSEQ multiplex PCR; TCRdb keeps only in-frame clonotypes and omits some of them. The sample contains 250,000 to 350,000 clones, around four fifths of which appear only once. CDR3 size: 12 residues. Trimming cost V 10 bases and J 4 bases, with 13 bases left between them. The V gene's germline CDR1 is LGHNT and CDR2 FRNRAP. The rearrangement joins TRBV12-5 to TRBJ1-2; D is uncertain. The clonotype originates from a woman between 45 and 60 years old with active or convalescent COVID-19. The source material was peripheral blood. The CDR3 region is CATPWASYGYTF. CDR3 sequence (DNA): TGTGCTACCCCTTGGGCCTCCTATGGCTACACCTTC.